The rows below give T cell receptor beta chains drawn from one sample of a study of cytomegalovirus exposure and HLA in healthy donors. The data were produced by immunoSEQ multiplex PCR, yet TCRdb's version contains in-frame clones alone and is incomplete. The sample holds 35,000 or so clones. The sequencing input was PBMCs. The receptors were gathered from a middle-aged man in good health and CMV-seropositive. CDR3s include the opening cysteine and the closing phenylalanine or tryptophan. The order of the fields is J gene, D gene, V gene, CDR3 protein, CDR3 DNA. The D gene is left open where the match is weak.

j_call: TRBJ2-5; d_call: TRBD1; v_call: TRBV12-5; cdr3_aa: CASGPRTGEETQYF; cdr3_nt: TGTGCTAGTGGTCCCCGGACAGGGGAAGAGACCCAGTACTTC
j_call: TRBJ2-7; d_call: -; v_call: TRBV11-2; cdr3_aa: CASSWGGQGEQYF; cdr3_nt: TGTGCCAGCAGCTGGGGGGGGCAGGGCGAGCAGTACTTC
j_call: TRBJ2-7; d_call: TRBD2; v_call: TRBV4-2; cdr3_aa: CASSQGLAGAITYEQYF; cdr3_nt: TGTGCCAGCAGCCAAGGACTAGCGGGAGCGATAACCTACGAGCAGTACTTC
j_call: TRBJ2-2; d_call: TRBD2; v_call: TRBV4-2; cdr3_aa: CASSRLAENTGELFF; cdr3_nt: TGTGCCAGCAGCCGTCTAGCGGAGAACACCGGGGAGCTGTTTTTT
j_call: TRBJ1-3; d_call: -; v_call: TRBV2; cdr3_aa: CASSGTVGNAIYF; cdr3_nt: TGTGCCAGCAGTGGGACAGTAGGAAACGCCATATATTTT
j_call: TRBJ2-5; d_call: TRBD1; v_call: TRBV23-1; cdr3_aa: CASSHEGQQETQYF; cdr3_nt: TGCGCCAGCAGTCACGAGGGACAGCAAGAGACCCAGTACTTC
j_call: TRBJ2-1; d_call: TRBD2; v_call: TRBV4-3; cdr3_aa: CASGQDSVAGGREQFF; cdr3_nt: TGCGCCAGCGGCCAAGATTCAGTAGCGGGAGGAAGGGAGCAGTTCTTC
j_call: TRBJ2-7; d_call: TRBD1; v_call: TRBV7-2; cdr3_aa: CASSPSVTGGHHEQYF; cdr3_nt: TGTGCCAGCAGCCCATCGGTGACAGGGGGCCACCACGAGCAGTACTTC
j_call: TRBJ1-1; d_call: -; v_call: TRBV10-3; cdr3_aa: CAITVQKNTEAFF; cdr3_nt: TGTGCCATCACAGTCCAGAAGAACACTGAAGCTTTCTTT
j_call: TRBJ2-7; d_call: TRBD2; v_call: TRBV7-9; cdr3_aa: CASSPWEGTGQYF; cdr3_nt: TGTGCCAGCAGCCCCTGGGAGGGGACGGGGCAGTACTTC
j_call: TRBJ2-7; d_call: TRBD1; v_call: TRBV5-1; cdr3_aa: CASSSLPRGSHEQYF; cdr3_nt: TGCGCCAGCAGCTCACTACCCAGGGGGTCCCACGAGCAGTACTTC
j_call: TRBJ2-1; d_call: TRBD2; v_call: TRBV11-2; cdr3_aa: CASSLLASGITYNEQFF; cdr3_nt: TGTGCCAGCAGCTTACTGGCTAGCGGGATCACATACAATGAGCAGTTCTTC
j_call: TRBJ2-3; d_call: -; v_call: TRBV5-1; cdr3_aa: CASSLSLAPSTDTQYF; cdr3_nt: TGCGCCAGCAGCTTGAGTCTAGCCCCGAGCACAGATACGCAGTATTTT
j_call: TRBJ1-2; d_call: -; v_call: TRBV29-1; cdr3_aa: CSSLGPHPNYGYTF; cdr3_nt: TGCAGCTCCCTGGGCCCGCACCCTAACTATGGCTACACCTTC
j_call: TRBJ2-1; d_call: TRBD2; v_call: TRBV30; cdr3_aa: CAWRGTSIINEQFF; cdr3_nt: TGTGCCTGGAGGGGGACTAGCATCATCAATGAGCAGTTCTTC
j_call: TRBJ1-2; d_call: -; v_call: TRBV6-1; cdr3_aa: CASSEAPAGYTF; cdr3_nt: TGTGCCAGCAGTGAAGCGCCCGCGGGCTACACCTTC
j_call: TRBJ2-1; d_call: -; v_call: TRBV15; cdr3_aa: CATSRDLGRNEQFF; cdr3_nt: TGTGCCACCAGCAGAGATTTGGGGCGCAATGAGCAGTTCTTC
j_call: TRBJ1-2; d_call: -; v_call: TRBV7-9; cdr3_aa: CASTDPNSGGSYGYTF; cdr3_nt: TGTGCCAGCACCGACCCTAACTCGGGGGGCAGCTATGGCTACACCTTC
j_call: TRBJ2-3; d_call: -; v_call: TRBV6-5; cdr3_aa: CASSQRGREADTQYF; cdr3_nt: TGTGCCAGCAGTCAACGGGGCAGGGAGGCAGATACGCAGTATTTT
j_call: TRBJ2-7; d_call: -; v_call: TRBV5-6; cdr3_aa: CASSSDSYEQYF; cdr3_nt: TGTGCCAGCAGCTCAGACTCCTACGAGCAGTACTTC
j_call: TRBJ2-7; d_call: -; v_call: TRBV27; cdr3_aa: CASSPQTINEQYF; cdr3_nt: TGTGCCAGCAGTCCGCAGACTATTAACGAGCAGTACTTC
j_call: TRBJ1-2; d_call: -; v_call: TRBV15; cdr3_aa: CATSRDILLSYGYTF; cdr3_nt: TGTGCCACCAGCAGAGACATCCTCCTTAGCTATGGCTACACCTTC
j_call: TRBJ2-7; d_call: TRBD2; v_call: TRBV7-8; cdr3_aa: CASSLAVSGSYEQYF; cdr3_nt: TGTGCCAGCAGCTTAGCGGTTAGCGGGTCCTACGAGCAGTACTTC
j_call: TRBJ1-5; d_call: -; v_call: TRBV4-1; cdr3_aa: CASSQDPGNQPQHF; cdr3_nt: TGCGCCAGCAGCCAAGACCCGGGCAATCAGCCCCAGCATTTT
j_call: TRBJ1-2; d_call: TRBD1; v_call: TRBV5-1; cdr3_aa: CASSFGGQGNYGYTF; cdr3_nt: TGCGCCAGCAGCTTCGGCGGACAGGGGAACTATGGCTACACCTTC
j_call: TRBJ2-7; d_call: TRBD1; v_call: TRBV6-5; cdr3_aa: CASRPRTGGSYEQYF; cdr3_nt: TGTGCCAGCAGACCACGGACAGGGGGCTCCTACGAGCAGTACTTC
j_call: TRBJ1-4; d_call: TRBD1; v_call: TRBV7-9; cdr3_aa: CASSYGQGAEKLFF; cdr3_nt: TGTGCCAGCAGCTACGGACAGGGGGCTGAAAAACTGTTTTTT
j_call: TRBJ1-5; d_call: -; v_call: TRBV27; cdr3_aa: CASSRSGLGRNQPQHF; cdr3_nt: TGTGCCAGCAGTCGATCAGGATTGGGCAGGAATCAGCCCCAGCATTTT
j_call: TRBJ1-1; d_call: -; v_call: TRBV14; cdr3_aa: CASSQGARAEAFF; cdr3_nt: TGTGCCAGCAGCCAGGGGGCTCGGGCTGAAGCTTTCTTT
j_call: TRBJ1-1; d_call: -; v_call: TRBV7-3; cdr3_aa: CASSLYGNTEAFF; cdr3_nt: TGTGCCAGCAGCTTATACGGGAACACTGAAGCTTTCTTT
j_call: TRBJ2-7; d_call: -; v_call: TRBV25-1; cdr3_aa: CASSGHDSLTYEQYF; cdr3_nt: TGTGCCAGCAGTGGACACGACAGCCTAACCTACGAGCAGTACTTC
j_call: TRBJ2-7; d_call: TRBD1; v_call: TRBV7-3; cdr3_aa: CASSRMGQGYEQYF; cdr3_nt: TGTGCCAGCAGCCGGATGGGACAGGGCTACGAGCAGTACTTC
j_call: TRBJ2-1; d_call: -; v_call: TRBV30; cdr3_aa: CAWSYRSNEQFF; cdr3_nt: TGTGCCTGGAGCTACAGGAGCAATGAGCAGTTCTTC
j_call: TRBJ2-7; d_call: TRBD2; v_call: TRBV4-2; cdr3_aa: CASSQDKSGSSYEQYF; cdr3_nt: TGTGCCAGCAGCCAAGATAAAAGCGGGAGTTCCTACGAGCAGTACTTC
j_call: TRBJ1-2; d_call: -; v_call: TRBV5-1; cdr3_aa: CASSLGGQGENGYTF; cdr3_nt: TGCGCCAGCAGCTTGGGGGGGCAGGGCGAGAATGGCTACACCTTC
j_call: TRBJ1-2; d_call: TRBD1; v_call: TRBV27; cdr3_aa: CASSLRDSRVNGYTF; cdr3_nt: TGTGCCAGCAGTTTGAGGGACAGTAGGGTCAATGGCTACACCTTC
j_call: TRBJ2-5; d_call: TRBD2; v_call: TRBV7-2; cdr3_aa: CASSLEVASGEQYF; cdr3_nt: TGTGCCAGCAGCTTAGAGGTGGCTAGCGGAGAGCAGTACTTC
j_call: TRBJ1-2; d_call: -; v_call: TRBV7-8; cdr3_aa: CASTNGWRGGSYTF; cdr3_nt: TGTGCCAGCACCAACGGTTGGAGGGGTGGGAGCTACACCTTC
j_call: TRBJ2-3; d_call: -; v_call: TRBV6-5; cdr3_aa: CASSYLGAVGTDTQYF; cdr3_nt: TGTGCCAGCAGTTACTTGGGGGCAGTAGGTACAGATACGCAGTATTTT
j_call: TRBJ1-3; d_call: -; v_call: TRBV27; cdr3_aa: CASWVGRRNSGNTIYF; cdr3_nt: TGTGCCAGCTGGGTCGGCAGGCGAAACTCTGGAAACACCATATATTTT
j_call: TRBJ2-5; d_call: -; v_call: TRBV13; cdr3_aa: CASKPGRGEETQYF; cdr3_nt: TGTGCCAGCAAGCCCGGCAGGGGAGAAGAGACCCAGTACTTC
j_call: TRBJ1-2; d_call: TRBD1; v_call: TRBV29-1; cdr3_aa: CSVRQGAYGYTF; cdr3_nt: TGCAGCGTGAGACAGGGGGCTTATGGCTACACCTTC
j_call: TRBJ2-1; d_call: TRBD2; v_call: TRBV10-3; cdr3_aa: CAISDGLAGDNEQFF; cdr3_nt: TGTGCCATCAGTGATGGGCTAGCGGGGGACAATGAGCAGTTCTTC
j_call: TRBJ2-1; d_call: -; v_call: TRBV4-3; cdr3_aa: CASSQDLHSSNEQFF; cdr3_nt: TGCGCCAGCAGCCAAGATCTGCATTCCAGCAATGAGCAGTTCTTC
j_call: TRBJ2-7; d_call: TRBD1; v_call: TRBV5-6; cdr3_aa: CASSPGTGVRGEQYF; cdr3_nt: TGTGCCAGCAGCCCAGGGACAGGGGTAAGAGGCGAGCAGTACTTC
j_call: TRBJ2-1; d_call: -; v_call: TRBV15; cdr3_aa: CATSGRQNPEQFF; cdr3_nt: TGTGCCACCAGCGGCCGACAGAACCCTGAGCAGTTCTTC
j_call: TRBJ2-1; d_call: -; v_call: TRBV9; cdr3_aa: CASSGHRASSYNEQFF; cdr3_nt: TGTGCCAGCAGCGGGCACAGGGCGAGCTCCTACAATGAGCAGTTCTTC
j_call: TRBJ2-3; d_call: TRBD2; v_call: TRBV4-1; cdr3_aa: CASSQDFLAESTDTQYF; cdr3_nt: TGCGCCAGCAGCCAAGATTTCCTAGCGGAGAGCACAGATACGCAGTATTTT
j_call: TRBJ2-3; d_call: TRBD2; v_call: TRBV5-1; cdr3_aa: CASSLGTSGTTDTQYF; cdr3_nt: TGCGCCAGCAGCTTGGGGACTAGCGGGACAACAGATACGCAGTATTTT
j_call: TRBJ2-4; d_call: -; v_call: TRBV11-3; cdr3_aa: CASSFDRERNIQYF; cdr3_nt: TGTGCCAGCAGCTTCGATAGAGAGAGAAACATTCAGTACTTC
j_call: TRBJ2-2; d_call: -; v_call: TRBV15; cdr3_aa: CATSRGEEGDAGELFF; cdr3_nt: TGTGCCACCAGCAGAGGGGAAGAGGGTGACGCCGGGGAGCTGTTTTTT
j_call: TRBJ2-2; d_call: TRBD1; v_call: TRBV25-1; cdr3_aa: CASSARGSGTANTGELFF; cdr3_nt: TGTGCCAGCAGTGCTCGGGGATCCGGGACAGCGAACACCGGGGAGCTGTTTTTT
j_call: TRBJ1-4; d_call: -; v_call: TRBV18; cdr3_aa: CASSLIQDTPNEKLFF; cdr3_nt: TGTGCCAGCTCACTCATACAGGACACACCTAATGAAAAACTGTTTTTT